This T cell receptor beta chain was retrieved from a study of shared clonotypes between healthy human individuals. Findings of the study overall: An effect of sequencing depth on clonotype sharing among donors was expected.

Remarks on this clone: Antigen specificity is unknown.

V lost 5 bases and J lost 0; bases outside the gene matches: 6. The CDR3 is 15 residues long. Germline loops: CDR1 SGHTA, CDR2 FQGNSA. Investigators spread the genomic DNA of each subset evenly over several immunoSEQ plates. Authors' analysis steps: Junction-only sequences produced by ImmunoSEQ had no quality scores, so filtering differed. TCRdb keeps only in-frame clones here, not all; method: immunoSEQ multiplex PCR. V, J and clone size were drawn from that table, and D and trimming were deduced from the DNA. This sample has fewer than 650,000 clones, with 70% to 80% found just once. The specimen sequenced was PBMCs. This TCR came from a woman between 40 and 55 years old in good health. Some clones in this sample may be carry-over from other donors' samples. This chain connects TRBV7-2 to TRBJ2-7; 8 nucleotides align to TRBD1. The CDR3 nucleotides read TGTGCCAGCAGCCGACAGGGGTTCCCCTCCTACGAGCAGTACTTC. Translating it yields CASSRQGFPSYEQYF.